These T cell receptor beta chains were read from a single sample in a study of cytomegalovirus exposure and HLA in healthy donors. Assay: immunoSEQ multiplex PCR; the TCRdb copy retains only in-frame clones and omits some. The data contain about 300,000 clones, more than 75% of them singletons. Sequencing input: PBMCs. The receptors stem from a woman aged 18 to 35 in good health and CMV-seronegative. CDR3s include the opening cysteine and the closing phenylalanine or tryptophan. The D gene is left open where the match is weak. The listing skips clone size in some rows; elsewhere it reads once, few, many or a size class.

once,TRBD2,TRBV7-8,TRBJ2-1,TGTGCCAGCAGCCTCATAAGCGGGGTTACCTACAATGAGCAGTTCTTC,CASSLISGVTYNEQFF
.,TRBD2,TRBV10-2,TRBJ2-1,TGCGCCAGCAGTGGTCAGATAGCGGGAAAGTACAATGAGCAGTTCTTC,CASSGQIAGKYNEQFF
.,TRBD2,TRBV5-1,TRBJ2-1,TGCGCCAGCAGCTTGGGAGTGCTAGCGGGAGGGCCGAGAAATGAGCAGTTCTTC,CASSLGVLAGGPRNEQFF
.,TRBD1,TRBV28,TRBJ1-1,TGTGCCAGCAGCCGGGACAGGCCTGAGGTGACTGAAGCTTTCTTT,CASSRDRPEVTEAFF
few,.,TRBV10-3,TRBJ1-2,TGTGCCATCGGGCAGGCCGGCTATGGCTACACCTTC,CAIGQAGYGYTF
.,.,TRBV14,TRBJ2-2,TGTGCCAGCAGCCAAGACGGGAGGGGGCGATTCGCCGGGGAGCTGTTTTTT,CASSQDGRGRFAGELFF
.,.,TRBV5-1,TRBJ2-1,TGCGCCAGCAGCTCGGCGGGCTCCTACAATGAGCAGTTCTTC,CASSSAGSYNEQFF
once,TRBD2,TRBV28,TRBJ2-1,TGTGCCAGCAGTCCTGGGACGGGGACTAGCGTAGAACTGATCTACAATGAGCAGTTCTTC,CASSPGTGTSVELIYNEQFF
.,.,TRBV28,TRBJ2-4,TGTGCCAGCAGTGAAGACTCTCGGACCAAAAACATTCAGTACTTC,CASSEDSRTKNIQYF
.,TRBD2,TRBV2,TRBJ2-7,TGTGCCAGCTGGACTAGCGGACACTACGAGCAGTACTTC,CASWTSGHYEQYF
.,.,TRBV28,TRBJ1-5,TGTGCCAGCCGCTTGTCGGGAACCAATCAGCCCCAGCATTTT,CASRLSGTNQPQHF
.,TRBD1,TRBV7-8,TRBJ2-7,TGTGCCAGCAGCTTAAGAACTCCGGGACAGACGCGTTACGAGCAGTACTTC,CASSLRTPGQTRYEQYF
.,TRBD1,TRBV6-1,TRBJ2-7,TGTGCCAGCAGGCGACCGGGACAGGTTCTCTACGAGCAGTACTTC,CASRRPGQVLYEQYF
.,TRBD1,TRBV30,TRBJ1-6,TGTGCCTGGAGTGTAGGGACAGACATTAATTCACCCCTCCACTTT,CAWSVGTDINSPLHF
.,.,TRBV27,TRBJ2-7,TGTGCCAGCAGCCTTAGCGGATTTTCCTACGAGCAGTACTTC,CASSLSGFSYEQYF
.,.,TRBV7-2,TRBJ2-2,TGTGCCAGCAGCTTAGGGCAGCGAAACACCGGGGAGCTGTTTTTT,CASSLGQRNTGELFF
.,.,TRBV28,TRBJ1-2,TGTGCCAGCAGTCCGATGTGGGGGGGCTGGGGCTACACCTTC,CASSPMWGGWGYTF
.,TRBD2,TRBV10-2,TRBJ2-1,TGCGCCAGCAGAAGAATGACTAGCGGGAGTGGTTATGAGCAGTTCTTC,CASRRMTSGSGYEQFF
.,.,TRBV7-6,TRBJ2-7,TGTGCCAGCAGCCCCGGACTTGGCGAGCAGTACTTC,CASSPGLGEQYF
.,TRBD1,TRBV9,TRBJ1-4,TGTGCCAGCAGTCAAGACCCGGGACAGGGTGAAAAACTGTTTTTT,CASSQDPGQGEKLFF
.,TRBD2,TRBV5-1,TRBJ2-2,TGCGCCAGCAGCCCCGTGGCTAGCGGGCCCGGGGAGCTGTTTTTT,CASSPVASGPGELFF
once,.,TRBV28,TRBJ2-7,TGTGCCAGCAGTGCGGGGCTGGCAAATTCCTACGAGCAGTACTTC,CASSAGLANSYEQYF
.,TRBD2,TRBV12-5,TRBJ2-7,TGTGCTAGTGGTTTGGTACTTAGCGGGACACCCTACGAGCAGTACTTC,CASGLVLSGTPYEQYF
.,TRBD2,TRBV6-1,TRBJ2-7,TGTGCCAGCAGTGCCTCAACCCCGGGACTAGCGTTCTTC,CASSASTPGLAFF
.,.,TRBV28,TRBJ1-2,TGTGCCAGCAGTTTATACCTTTTGGTGACAGGTAATCCCGATTCGTATGGCTACACCTTC,CASSLYLLVTGNPDSYGYTF
.,TRBD1,TRBV5-3,TRBJ2-7,TGTGCCAGAAGCTTAGACGGTGCTGGGACAGGGATCCACGAGCAGTACTTC,CARSLDGAGTGIHEQYF
.,.,TRBV6-5,TRBJ1-1,TGTGCCAGCAGTTACTCGCTCGCTTCACAGGAAGCTTTCTTT,CASSYSLASQEAFF
.,TRBD1,TRBV5-1,TRBJ1-4,TGCGCCAGCGCGGGACAGGGAGTGCTTAATGAAAAACTGTTTTTT,CASAGQGVLNEKLFF
once,.,TRBV28,TRBJ2-7,TGTGCCAGCAGCGACCCTAGAGGGCAGTACTTC,CASSDPRGQYF
once,TRBD2,TRBV28,TRBJ2-7,TGTGCCAGCAGTCCGCCCCGGGCGGGAGTATACGAGCAGTACTTC,CASSPPRAGVYEQYF
.,.,TRBV5-1,TRBJ2-7,TGCGCCAGCAGCTACGGGACAATCTACGAGCAGTACTTC,CASSYGTIYEQYF
.,.,TRBV25-1,TRBJ2-7,TGTGCCAGCAGTGAAGAGGTCGGGAGCCCGTACGAGCAGTGCTTC,CASSEEVGSPYEQCF
.,.,TRBV18,TRBJ2-3,TGTGCCAGCTCACCAGACACGCGCACAGATACGCAGTATTTT,CASSPDTRTDTQYF
.,.,TRBV6-1,TRBJ2-2,TGTGCCAGCAGTGAAGGGGCAGGGCTGATCACCGGGGAGCTGTTTTTT,CASSEGAGLITGELFF
.,.,TRBV6-5,TRBJ2-1,TGTGCCAGCAGTACCCGAAGACAGTACAATGAGCAGTTCTTC,CASSTRRQYNEQFF
.,.,TRBV19,TRBJ1-2,TGTGCCAGTTGCCTGACAGGAGCTAACTATGGCTACACCTTC,CASCLTGANYGYTF
.,.,TRBV27,TRBJ1-1,TGTGCCAGCAGTTTCGGCACTGAAGCTTTCTTT,CASSFGTEAFF
.,.,TRBV9,TRBJ2-3,TGTGCCAGCAGCCCCCTCTTTGAGTATGGCACAGATACGCAGTATTTT,CASSPLFEYGTDTQYF
.,TRBD2,TRBV5-1,TRBJ2-3,TGCGCCAGCAGCACGGGACTAGCGGGAGGTAGCACAGATACGCAGTATTTT,CASSTGLAGGSTDTQYF
.,.,TRBV6-1,TRBJ2-3,TGTGCCAGCACCCCAGGGTGGATTAGCACAGATACGCAGTATTTT,CASTPGWISTDTQYF
.,.,TRBV6-5,TRBJ1-1,TGTGCCAGCAGTTACGAAACAGGGAACACTGAAGCTTTCTTT,CASSYETGNTEAFF
.,.,TRBV6-1,TRBJ2-2,TGTGCCAGCACGGTCAGGGCGAACACCGGGGAGCTGTTTTTT,CASTVRANTGELFF
.,.,TRBV6-6,TRBJ2-7,TGTGCCACACTTAGGACTGGATCCTACGAGCAGTACTTC,CATLRTGSYEQYF
.,.,TRBV29-1,TRBJ2-7,TGCAGCGTTGTGTCTCTCTCCTACGAGCAGTACTTC,CSVVSLSYEQYF
.,.,TRBV13,TRBJ1-1,TGTGCCAGCAGCGACAGTCTTGTGAACACTGAAGCTTTCTTT,CASSDSLVNTEAFF